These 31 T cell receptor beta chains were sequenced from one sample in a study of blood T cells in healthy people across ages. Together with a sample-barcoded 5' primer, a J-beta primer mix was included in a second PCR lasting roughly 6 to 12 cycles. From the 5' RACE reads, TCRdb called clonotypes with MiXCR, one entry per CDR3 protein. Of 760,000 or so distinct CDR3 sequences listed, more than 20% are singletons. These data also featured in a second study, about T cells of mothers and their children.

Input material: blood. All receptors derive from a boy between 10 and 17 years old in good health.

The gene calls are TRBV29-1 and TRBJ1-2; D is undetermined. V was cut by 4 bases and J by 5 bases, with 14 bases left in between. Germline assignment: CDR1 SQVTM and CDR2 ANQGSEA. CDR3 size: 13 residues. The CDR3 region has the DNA TGCAGCGTTGTATGGACTCTGGGTTATGGCTACACCTTC. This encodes CSVVWTLGYGYTF.

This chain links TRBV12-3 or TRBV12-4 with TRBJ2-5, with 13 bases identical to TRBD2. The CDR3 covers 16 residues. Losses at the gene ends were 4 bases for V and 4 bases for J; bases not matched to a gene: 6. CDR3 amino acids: CASSYGTSGIGETQYF. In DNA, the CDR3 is TGTGCCAGCAGTTACGGGACTAGCGGGATAGGAGAGACCCAGTACTTC.

The CDR3 bases are TGCGCCAGCAGCCCCGACCTTCTTGAGCAGTTCTTC. Translation gives CASSPDLLEQFF. The chain employs TRBV4-3 and TRBJ2-5; D is ambiguous. With the DNA end fitting TRBJ2-1 better, the J assignment may be wrong. The CDR3 has 12 amino acids. CDR1 is LGHNA, CDR2 YSLEER, per germline.

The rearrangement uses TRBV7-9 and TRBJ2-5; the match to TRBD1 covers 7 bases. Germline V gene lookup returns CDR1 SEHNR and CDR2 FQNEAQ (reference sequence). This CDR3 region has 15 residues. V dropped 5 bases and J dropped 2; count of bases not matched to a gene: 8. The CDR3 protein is CASSQPQGVQETQYF. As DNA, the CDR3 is TGTGCCAGCAGCCAGCCGCAGGGGGTACAAGAGACCCAGTACTTC.

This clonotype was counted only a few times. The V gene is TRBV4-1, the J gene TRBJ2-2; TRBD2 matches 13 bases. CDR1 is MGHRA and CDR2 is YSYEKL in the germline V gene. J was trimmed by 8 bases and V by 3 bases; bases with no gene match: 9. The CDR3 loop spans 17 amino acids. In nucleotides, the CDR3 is TGCGCCAGCAGCCATCGGACTAGCGGGAGTGTCGAGGGGGAGCTGTTTTTT. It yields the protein CASSHRTSGSVEGELFF.

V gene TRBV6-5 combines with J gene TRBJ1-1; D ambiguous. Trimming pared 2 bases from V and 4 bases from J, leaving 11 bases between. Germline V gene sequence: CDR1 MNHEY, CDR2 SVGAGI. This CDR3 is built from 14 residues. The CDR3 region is CASSYRGFGTEAFF. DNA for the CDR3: TGTGCCAGCAGTTACAGAGGGTTTGGCACTGAAGCTTTCTTT.

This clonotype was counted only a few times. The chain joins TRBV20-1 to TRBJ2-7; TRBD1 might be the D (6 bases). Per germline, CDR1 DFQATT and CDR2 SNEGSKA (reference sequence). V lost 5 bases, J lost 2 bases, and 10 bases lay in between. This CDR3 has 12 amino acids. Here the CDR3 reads CSAAGQPYEQYF. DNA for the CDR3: TGCAGTGCTGCCGGACAGCCCTACGAGCAGTACTTC.

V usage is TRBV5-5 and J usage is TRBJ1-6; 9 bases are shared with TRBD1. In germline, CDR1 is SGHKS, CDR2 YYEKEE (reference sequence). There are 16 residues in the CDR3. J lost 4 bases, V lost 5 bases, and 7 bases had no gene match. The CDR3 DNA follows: TGTGCCAGCAGTTACACGACAGGGGGATATAATTCACCCCTCCACTTT. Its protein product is CASSYTTGGYNSPLHF.

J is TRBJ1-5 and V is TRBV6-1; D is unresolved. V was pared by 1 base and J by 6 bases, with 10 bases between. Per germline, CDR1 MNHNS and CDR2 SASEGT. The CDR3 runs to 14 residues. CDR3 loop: CASSEGQPGQPQHF. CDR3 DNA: TGTGCCAGCAGTGAAGGGCAGCCGGGTCAGCCCCAGCATTTT.

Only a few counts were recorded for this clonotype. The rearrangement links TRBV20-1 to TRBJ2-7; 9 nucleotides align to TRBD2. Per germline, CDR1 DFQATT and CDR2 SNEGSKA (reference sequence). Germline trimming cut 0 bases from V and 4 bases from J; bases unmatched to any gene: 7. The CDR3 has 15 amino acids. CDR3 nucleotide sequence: TGCAGTGCTAGAGATCGGCTAGCGGGAAGATACGAGCAGTACTTC. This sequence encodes CSARDRLAGRYEQYF.

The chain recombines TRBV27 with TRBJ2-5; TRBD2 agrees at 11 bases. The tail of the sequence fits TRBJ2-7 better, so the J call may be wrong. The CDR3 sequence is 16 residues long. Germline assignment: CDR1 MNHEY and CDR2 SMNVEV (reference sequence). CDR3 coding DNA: TGTGCCAGCAGTCCCCGACTAGCGGGAAGCTCCTACGAGCAGTACTTC. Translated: CASSPRLAGSSYEQYF.

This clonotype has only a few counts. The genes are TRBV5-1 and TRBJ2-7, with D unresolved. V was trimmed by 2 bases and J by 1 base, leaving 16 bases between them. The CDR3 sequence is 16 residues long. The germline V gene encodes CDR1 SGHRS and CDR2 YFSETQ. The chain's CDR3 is CASSFTTPPHSYEQYF. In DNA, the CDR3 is TGCGCCAGCAGCTTTACTACGCCACCGCATTCCTACGAGCAGTACTTC.

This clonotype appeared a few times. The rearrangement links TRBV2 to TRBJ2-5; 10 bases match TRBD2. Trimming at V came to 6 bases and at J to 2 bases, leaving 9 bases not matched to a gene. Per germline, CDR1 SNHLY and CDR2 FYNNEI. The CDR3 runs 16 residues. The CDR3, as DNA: TGTGCCAGCAGCTTCTTACTAGCGGGATCTCAAGAGACCCAGTACTTC. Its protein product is CASSFLLAGSQETQYF.

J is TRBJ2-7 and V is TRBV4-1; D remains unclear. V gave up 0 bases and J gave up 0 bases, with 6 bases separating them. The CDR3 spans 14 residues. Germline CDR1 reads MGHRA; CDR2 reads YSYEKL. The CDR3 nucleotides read TGCGCCAGCAGCCAAGAGTTAGACTCCTACGAGCAGTACTTC. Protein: CASSQELDSYEQYF.

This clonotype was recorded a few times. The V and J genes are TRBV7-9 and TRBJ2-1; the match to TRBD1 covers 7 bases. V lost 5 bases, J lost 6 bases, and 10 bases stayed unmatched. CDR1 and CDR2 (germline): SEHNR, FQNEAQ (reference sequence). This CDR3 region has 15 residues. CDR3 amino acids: CASSISPGQINEQFF. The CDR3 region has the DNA TGTGCCAGCAGCATCTCACCGGGACAGATCAATGAGCAGTTCTTC.

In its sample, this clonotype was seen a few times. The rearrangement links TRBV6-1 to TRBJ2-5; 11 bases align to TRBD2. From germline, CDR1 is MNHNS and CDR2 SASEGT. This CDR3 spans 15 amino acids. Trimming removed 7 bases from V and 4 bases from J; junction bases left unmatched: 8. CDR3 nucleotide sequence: TGTGCCAGCATGGATAGCGGGGGGGCGGGAGAGACCCAGTACTTC. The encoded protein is CASMDSGGAGETQYF.

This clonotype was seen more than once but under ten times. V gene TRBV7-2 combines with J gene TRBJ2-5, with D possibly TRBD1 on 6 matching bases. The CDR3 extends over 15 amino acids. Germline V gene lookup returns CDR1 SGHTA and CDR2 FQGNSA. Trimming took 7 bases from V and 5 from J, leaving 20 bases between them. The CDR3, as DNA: TGTGCCAGCACCACAATCCGAACAGGGTTGGAGACCCAGTACTTC. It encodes CASTTIRTGLETQYF.

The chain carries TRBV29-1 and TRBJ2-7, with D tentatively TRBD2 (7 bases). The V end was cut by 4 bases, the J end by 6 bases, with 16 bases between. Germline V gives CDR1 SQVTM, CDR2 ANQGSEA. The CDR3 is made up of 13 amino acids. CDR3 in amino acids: CSVGGGGRSEQYF. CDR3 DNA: TGCAGCGTTGGAGGGGGGGGGCGGAGCGAGCAGTACTTC.

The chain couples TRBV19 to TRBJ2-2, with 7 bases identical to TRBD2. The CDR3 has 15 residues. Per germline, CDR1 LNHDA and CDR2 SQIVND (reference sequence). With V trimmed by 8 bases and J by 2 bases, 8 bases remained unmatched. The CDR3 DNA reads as TGTGCCAGTGCCACCGGGACTACAAACACCGGGGAGCTGTTTTTT. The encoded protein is CASATGTTNTGELFF.

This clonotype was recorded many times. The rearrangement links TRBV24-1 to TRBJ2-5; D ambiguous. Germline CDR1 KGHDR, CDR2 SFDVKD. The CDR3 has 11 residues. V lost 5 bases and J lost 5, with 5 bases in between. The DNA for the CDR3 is TGTGCCACCAGTGTAGGGGAGACCCAGTACTTC. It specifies CATSVGETQYF.

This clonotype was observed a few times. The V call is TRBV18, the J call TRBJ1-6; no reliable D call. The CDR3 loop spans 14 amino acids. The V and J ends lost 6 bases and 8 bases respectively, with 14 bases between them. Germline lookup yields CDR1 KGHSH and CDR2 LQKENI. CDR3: CASSSARADSPLHF. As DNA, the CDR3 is TGTGCCAGCTCCTCGGCTAGGGCGGATTCACCCCTCCACTTT.

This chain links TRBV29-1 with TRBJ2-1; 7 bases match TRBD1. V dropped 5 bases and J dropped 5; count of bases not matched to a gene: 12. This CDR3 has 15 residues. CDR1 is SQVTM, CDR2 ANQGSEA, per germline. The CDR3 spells CSVSTGTAFDNEQFF. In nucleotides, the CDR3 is TGCAGCGTTTCAACCGGGACAGCCTTCGACAATGAGCAGTTCTTC.

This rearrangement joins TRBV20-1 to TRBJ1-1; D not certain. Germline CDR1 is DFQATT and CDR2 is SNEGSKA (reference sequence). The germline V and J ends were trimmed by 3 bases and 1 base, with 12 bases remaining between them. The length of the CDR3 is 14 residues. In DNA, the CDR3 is TGCAGTGCTAGGGGTATTGGGCGGAACACTGAAGCTTTCTTT. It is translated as CSARGIGRNTEAFF.

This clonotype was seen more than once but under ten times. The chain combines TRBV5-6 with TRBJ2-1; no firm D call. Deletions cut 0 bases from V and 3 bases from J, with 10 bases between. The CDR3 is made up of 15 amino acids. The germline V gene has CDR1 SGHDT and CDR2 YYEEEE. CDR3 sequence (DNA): TGTGCCAGCAGCTTGGGGCAGAGGAACTACAATGAGCAGTTCTTC. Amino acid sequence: CASSLGQRNYNEQFF.

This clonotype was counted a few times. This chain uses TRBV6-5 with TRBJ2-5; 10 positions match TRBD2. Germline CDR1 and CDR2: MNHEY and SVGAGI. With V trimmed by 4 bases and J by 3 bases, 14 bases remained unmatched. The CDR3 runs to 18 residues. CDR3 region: CASSLDYGVAGGKETQYF. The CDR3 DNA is TGTGCCAGCAGTTTGGATTATGGGGTAGCGGGGGGTAAAGAGACCCAGTACTTC.

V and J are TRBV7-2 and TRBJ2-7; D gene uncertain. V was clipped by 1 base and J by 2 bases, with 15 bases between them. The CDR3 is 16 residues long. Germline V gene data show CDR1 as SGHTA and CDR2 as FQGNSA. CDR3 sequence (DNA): TGTGCCAGCAGCTTAGTTCCGGACCCTAAACCCTACGAGCAGTACTTC. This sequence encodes CASSLVPDPKPYEQYF.

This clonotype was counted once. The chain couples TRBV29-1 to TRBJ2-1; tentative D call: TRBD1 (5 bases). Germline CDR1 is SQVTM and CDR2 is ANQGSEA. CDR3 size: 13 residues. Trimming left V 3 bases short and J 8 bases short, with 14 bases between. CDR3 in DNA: TGCAGCGTTGATCGCCTTGGGGCCCATGAGCAGTTCTTC. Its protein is CSVDRLGAHEQFF.

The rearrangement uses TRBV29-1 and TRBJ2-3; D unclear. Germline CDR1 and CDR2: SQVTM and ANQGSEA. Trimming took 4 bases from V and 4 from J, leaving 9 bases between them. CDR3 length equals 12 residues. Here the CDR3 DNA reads TGCAGCGTTGGGCCTACGGCAGATACGCAGTATTTT. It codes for CSVGPTADTQYF.

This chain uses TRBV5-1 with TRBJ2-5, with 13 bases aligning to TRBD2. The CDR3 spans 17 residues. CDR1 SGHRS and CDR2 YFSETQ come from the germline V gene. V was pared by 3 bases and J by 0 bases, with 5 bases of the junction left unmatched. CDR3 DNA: TGCGCCAGCAGCTCGGGCGGACTAGCGGGAGACCAAGAGACCCAGTACTTC. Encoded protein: CASSSGGLAGDQETQYF. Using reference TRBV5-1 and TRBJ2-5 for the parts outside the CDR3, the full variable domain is KAGVTQTPRYLIKTRGQQVTLSCSPISGHRSVSWYQQTPGQGLQFLFEYFSETQRNKGNFPGRFSGRQFSNSRSEMNVSTLELGDSALYLCASSSGGLAGDQETQYFGPGTRLLVL.

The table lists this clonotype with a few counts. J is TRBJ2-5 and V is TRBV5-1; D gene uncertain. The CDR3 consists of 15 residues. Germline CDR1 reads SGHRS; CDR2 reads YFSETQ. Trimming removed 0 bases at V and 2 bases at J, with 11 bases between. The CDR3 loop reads CASSLVAASQETQYF. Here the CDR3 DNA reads TGCGCCAGCAGCTTGGTAGCAGCCAGTCAAGAGACCCAGTACTTC. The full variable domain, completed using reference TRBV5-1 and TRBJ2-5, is KAGVTQTPRYLIKTRGQQVTLSCSPISGHRSVSWYQQTPGQGLQFLFEYFSETQRNKGNFPGRFSGRQFSNSRSEMNVSTLELGDSALYLCASSLVAASQETQYFGPGTRLLVL.

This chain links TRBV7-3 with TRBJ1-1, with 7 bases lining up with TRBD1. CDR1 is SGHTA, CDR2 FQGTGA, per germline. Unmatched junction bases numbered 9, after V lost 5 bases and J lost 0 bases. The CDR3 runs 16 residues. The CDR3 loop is CASSPLDRLVNTEAFF. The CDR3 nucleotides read TGTGCCAGCAGCCCCCTGGACAGGCTGGTGAACACTGAAGCTTTCTTT.